This T cell receptor (beta chain) was captured by sequencing in a study of technical replicates of blood from a handful of donors. Only in-frame clones appear in the TCRdb table, and some are missing; sequencing was by immunoSEQ multiplex PCR. The repertoire holds some 93,000 clones, with around 95% as singletons. V was cut by 3 bases and J by 5 bases, with 5 bases left in between. The CDR3 length is 11 residues. Looked up from germline, CDR1 is SGHNT and CDR2 is YYREEE (reference sequence). The material sequenced was T cells isolated from PBMCs. The rearrangement uses TRBV5-4 and TRBJ2-5; unclear D gene. This clonotype was sampled from a human donor in good health. For the CDR3, the DNA is TGTGCCAGCAGCTATGGCGAGACCCAGTACTTC. The encoded protein is CASSYGETQYF.